This T cell receptor beta chain was found in a study of neurological immune-mediated disorders. General study findings and limits: Neither clinical nor MRI features were found to be associated with the multiple sclerosis repertoire cluster.

This clonotype was recorded at least ten times. The antigen is not known. Its ends do not fully match the called genes, so a read error is possible. cDNA was made by 5'RACE with 10-nucleotide random UMIs. Over 170 million TCR-beta sequences (from 15-18 subjects) were yielded by each sequencing run. TCRdb re-analysed the 5' RACE reads in MiXCR, keeping a single row per CDR3 protein. The sample has over 60,000 distinct CDR3 sequences; around 4.8% are singletons. Sample: PBMCs. This TCR was recovered from a woman between 50 and 59 years old with multiple sclerosis.

The CDR3: CPSSQPGGLYGYTF. CDR3 DNA: TGTCCCAGCAGCCAACCAGGGGGCTTGTATGGCTACACCTTC. The chain employs TRBV3-1 and TRBJ1-2; the match to TRBD1 covers 8 bases. Germline CDR1 LGHDT, CDR2 YNNKEL (reference sequence). The CDR3 is 14 amino acids.